This TCR beta chain appears in the sequencing data of a study of blood T cell repertoires in COVID-19. Participant age was roughly 18 to 100 years, and participants resided in 25 or so US areas. Each recovered donor of Cohort 3 presented with two negative PCRs, clearance, or symptom resolution. Germline V gives CDR1 DFQATT, CDR2 SNEGSKA (reference sequence). V was pared by 3 bases and J by 8 bases, with 14 bases between. CDR3 length: 12 residues. Sequencing used immunoSEQ multiplex PCR; TCRdb keeps in-frame clones, though not all of them. The table records approximately 280,000 clones, 87% of them present only once.

Sequencing input: PBMCs or T cells enriched from blood (not recorded which). The rearrangement joins TRBV20-1 to TRBJ2-7, with D possibly matching TRBD2 (5 bases). The clonotype was recovered from a woman aged 40 to 49 who had recovered from COVID-19. CDR3 sequence reads: CSASLREPQQYF. Here the CDR3 DNA reads TGCAGTGCTAGTCTCCGGGAACCCCAGCAGTACTTC.